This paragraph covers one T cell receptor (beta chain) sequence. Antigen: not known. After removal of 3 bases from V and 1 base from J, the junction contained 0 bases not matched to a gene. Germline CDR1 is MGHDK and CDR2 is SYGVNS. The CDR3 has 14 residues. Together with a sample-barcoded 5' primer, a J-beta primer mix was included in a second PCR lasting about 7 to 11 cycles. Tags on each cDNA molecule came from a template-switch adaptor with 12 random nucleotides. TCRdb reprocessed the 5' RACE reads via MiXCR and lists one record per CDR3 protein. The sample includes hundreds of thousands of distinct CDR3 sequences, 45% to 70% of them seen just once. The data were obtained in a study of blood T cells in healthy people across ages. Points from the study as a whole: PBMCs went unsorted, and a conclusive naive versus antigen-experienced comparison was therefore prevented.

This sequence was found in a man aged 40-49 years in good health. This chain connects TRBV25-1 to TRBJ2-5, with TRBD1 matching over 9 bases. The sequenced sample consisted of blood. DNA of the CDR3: TGTGCCAGCAGTGAGACAGGGGGCCAAGAGACCCAGTACTTC. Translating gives CASSETGGQETQYF.